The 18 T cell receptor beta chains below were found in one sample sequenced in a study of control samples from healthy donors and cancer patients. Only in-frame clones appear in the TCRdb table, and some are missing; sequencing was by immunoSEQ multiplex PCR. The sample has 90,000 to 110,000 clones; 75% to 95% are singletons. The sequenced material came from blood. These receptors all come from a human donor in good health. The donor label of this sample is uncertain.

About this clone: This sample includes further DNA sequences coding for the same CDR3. CDR3 in DNA: TGTGCCAGTACTCTGACAGGGTCTAATGAAAAACTGTTTTTT. It yields the protein CASTLTGSNEKLFF. The chain is built from TRBV19 and TRBJ1-4, with 7 nucleotides matching TRBD1. This CDR3 region has 14 residues. Germline V gene sequence: CDR1 LNHDA, CDR2 SQIVND (reference sequence). With 7 bases clipped from V and 3 bases from J, the junction kept 5 bases outside the gene matches.

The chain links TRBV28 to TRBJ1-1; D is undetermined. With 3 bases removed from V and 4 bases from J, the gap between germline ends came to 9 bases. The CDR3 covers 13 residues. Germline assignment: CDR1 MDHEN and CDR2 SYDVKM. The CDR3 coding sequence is TGTGCCAGCAGTTTTAGGGCGGTCACTGAAGCTTTCTTT. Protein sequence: CASSFRAVTEAFF. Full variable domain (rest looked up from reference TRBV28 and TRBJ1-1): DVKVTQSSRYLVKRTGEKVFLECVQDMDHENMFWYRQDPGLGLRLIYFSYDVKMKEKGDIPEGYSVSREKKERFSLILESASTNQTSMYLCASSFRAVTEAFFGQGTRLTVV.

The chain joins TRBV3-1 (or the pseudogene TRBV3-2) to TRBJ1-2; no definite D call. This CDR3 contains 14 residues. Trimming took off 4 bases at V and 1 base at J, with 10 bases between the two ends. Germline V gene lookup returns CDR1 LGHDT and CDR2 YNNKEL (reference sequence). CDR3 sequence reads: CASSPRESNYGYTF. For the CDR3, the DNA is TGTGCCAGCAGCCCCCGTGAGAGTAACTATGGCTACACCTTC.

Here the CDR3 reads CASSPDEASEAFF. The CDR3 bases are TGTGCCAGCTCACCAGACGAGGCTTCTGAAGCTTTCTTT. The chain links TRBV18 to TRBJ1-1, with D hard to call. The CDR3 totals 13 residues. Trimming stripped 2 bases from V and 6 bases from J, with 10 bases between. The germline gives CDR1 KGHSH, CDR2 LQKENI.

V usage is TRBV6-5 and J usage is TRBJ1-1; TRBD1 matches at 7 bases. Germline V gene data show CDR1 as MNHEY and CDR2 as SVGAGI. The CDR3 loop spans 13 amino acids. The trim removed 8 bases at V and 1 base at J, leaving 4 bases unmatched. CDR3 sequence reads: CASYGTANTEAFF. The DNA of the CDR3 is TGTGCCAGCTACGGGACAGCGAACACTGAAGCTTTCTTT.

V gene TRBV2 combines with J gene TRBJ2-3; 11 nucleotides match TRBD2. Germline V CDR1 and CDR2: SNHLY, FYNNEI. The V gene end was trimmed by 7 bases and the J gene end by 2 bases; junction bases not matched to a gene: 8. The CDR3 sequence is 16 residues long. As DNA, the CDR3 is TGTGCCAGCATAAGTCTAGCGGGGGGTCCCACAGATACGCAGTATTTT. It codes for CASISLAGGPTDTQYF. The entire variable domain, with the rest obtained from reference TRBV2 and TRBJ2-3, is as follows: EPEVTQTPSHQVTQMGQEVILRCVPISNHLYFYWYRQILGQKVEFLVSFYNNEISEKSEIFDDQFSVERPDGSNFTLKIRSTKLEDSAMYFCASISLAGGPTDTQYFGPGTRLTVL.

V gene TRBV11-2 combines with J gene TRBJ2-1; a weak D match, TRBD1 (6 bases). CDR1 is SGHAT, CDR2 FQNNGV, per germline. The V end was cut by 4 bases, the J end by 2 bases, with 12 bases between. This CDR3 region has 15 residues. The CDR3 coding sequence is TGTGCCAGCAGCTGGGGGCCCGACCCCTACAATGAGCAGTTCTTC. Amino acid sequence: CASSWGPDPYNEQFF.

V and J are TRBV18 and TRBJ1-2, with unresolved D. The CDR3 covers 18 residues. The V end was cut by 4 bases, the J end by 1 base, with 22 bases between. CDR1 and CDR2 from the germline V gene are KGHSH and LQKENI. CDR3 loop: CASSLSPPGGSFNYGYTF. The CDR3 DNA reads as TGTGCCAGCTCACTCTCCCCCCCCGGCGGATCATTTAACTATGGCTACACCTTC.

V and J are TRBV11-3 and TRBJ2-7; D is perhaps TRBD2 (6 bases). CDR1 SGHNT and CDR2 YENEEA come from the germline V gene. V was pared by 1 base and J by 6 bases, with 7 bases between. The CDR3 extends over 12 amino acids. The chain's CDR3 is CASSLGGGEQYF. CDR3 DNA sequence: TGTGCCAGCAGCTTAGGGGGAGGCGAGCAGTACTTC.

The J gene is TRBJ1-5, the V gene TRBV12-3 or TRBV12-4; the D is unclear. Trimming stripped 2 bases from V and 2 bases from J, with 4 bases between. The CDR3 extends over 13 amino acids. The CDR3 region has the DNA TGTGCCAGCAGTTTATCCGGCAATCAGCCCCAGCATTTT. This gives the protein CASSLSGNQPQHF.

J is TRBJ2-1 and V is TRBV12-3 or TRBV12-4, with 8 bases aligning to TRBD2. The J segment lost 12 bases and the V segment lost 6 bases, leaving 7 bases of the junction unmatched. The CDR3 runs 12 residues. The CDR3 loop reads CASSWTSFGQFF. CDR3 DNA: TGTGCCAGCAGCTGGACTAGCTTCGGGCAGTTCTTC.

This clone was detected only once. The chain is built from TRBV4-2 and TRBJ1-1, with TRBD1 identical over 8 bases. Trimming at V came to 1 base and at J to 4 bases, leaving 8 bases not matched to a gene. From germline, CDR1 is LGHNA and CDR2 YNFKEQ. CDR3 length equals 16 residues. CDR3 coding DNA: TGTGCCAGCAGCCAAGGTTCAGGGGGCGCGGGCACTGAAGCTTTCTTT. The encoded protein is CASSQGSGGAGTEAFF.

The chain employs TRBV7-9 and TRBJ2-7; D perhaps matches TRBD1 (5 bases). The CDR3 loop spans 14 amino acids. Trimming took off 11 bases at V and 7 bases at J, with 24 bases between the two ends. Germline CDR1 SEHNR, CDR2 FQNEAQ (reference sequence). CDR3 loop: CASTDLRDVGEQYF. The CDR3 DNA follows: TGTGCCTCAACCGACCTCAGGGATGTGGGGGAGCAGTACTTC.

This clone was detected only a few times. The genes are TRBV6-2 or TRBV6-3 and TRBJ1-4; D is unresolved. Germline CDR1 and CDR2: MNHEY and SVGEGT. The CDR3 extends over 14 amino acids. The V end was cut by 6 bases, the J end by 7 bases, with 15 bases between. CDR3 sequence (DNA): TGTGCCAGCAGCCCCCCCCGGGATAGTGAAAAACTGTTTTTT. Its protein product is CASSPPRDSEKLFF.

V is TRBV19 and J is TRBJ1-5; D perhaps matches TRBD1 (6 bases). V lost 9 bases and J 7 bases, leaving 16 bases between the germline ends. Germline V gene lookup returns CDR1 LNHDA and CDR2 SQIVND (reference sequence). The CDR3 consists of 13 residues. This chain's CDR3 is CASASGAIQPQHF. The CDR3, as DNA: TGTGCCAGCGCATCGGGGGCGATCCAGCCCCAGCATTTT.

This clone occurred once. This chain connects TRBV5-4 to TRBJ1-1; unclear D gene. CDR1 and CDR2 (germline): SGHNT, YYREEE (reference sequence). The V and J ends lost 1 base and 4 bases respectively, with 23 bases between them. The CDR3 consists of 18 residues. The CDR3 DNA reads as TGTGCCAGCAGCTTGATGTCCAGTACAGTTCGCCACGGCACTGAAGCTTTCTTT. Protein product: CASSLMSSTVRHGTEAFF.

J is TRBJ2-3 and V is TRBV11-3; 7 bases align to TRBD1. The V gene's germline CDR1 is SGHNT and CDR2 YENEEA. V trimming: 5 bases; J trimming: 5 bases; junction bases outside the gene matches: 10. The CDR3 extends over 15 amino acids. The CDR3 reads CASSQTDRVEDTQYF. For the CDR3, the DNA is TGTGCCAGCAGCCAAACCGACAGGGTGGAAGATACGCAGTATTTT.

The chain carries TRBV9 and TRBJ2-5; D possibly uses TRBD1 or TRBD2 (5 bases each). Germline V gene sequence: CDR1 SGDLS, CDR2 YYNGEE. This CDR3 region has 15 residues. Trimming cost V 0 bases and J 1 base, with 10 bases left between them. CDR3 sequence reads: CASSVASGTQETQYF. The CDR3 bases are TGTGCCAGCAGCGTAGCTTCGGGGACCCAAGAGACCCAGTACTTC.